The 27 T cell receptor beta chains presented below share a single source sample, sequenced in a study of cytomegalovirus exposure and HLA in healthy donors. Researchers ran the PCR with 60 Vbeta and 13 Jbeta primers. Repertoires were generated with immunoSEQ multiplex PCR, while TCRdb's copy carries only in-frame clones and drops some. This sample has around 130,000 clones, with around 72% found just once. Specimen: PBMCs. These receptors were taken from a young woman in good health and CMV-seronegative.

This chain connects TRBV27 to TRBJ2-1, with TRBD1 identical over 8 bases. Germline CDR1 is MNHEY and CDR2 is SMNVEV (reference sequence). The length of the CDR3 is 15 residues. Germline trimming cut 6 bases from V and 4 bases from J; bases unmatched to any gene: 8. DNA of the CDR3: TGTGCCAGCAGACCCCGACAGGGGCATTACAATGAGCAGTTCTTC. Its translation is CASRPRQGHYNEQFF.

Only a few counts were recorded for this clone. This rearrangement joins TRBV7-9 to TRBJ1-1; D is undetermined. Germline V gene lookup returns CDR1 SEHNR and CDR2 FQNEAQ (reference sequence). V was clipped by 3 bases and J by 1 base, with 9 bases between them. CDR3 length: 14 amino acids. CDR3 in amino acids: CASSFEGRNTEAFF. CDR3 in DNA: TGTGCCAGCAGCTTTGAGGGCCGGAACACTGAAGCTTTCTTT.

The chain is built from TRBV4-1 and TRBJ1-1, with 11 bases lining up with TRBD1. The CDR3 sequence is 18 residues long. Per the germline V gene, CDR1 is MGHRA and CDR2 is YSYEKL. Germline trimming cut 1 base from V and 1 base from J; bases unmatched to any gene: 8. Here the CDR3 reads CASSQAEGQGATNTEAFF. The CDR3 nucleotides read TGCGCCAGCAGCCAAGCAGAAGGACAGGGGGCGACGAACACTGAAGCTTTCTTT.

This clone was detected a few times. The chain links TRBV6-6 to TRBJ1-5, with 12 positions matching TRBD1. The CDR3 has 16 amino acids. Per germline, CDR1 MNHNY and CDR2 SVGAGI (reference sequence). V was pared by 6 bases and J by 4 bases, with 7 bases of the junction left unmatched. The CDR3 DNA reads TGTGCCAGCAGATCCCGGGGACAGGGGGCAAATCAGCCCCAGCATTTT. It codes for CASRSRGQGANQPQHF.

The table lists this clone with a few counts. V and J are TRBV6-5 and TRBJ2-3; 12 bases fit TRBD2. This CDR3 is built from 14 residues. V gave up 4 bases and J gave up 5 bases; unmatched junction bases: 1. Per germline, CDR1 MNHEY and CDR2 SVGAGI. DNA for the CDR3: TGTGCCAGCAGTTTGGGACTAGCGGGAGATACGCAGTATTTT. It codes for CASSLGLAGDTQYF.

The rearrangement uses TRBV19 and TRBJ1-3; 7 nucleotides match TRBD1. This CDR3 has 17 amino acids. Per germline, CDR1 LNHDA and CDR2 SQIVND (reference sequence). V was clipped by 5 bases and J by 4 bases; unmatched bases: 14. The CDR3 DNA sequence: TGTGCCAGTAGTGTGACAGGGTTAAGTCCCTCGGGAAACACCATATATTTT. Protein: CASSVTGLSPSGNTIYF.

CDR3: CASSPGQGRLEQYF. CDR3 sequence (DNA): TGCGCCAGCAGCCCGGGACAGGGCCGTCTCGAGCAGTACTTC. The V and J genes are TRBV5-1 and TRBJ2-7; 9 positions agree with TRBD1. Per germline, CDR1 SGHRS and CDR2 YFSETQ. The V gene end was trimmed by 4 bases and the J gene end by 6 bases; junction bases not matched to a gene: 8. This CDR3 has 14 amino acids.

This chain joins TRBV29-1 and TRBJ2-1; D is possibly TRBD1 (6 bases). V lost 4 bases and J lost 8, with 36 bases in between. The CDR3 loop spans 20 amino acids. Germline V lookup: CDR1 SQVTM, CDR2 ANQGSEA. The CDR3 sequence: CSVAGVGFYRFARFSDEQFF. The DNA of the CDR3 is TGCAGCGTTGCAGGGGTTGGGTTCTACCGTTTCGCCCGATTCTCTGATGAGCAGTTCTTC.

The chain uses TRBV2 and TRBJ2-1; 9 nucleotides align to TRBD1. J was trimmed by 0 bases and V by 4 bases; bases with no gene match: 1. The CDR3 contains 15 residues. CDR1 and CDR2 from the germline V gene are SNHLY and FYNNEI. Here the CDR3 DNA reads TGTGCCAGCAGTGGGGACAGGGACTCCTACAATGAGCAGTTCTTC. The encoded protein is CASSGDRDSYNEQFF. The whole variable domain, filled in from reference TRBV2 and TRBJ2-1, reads EPEVTQTPSHQVTQMGQEVILRCVPISNHLYFYWYRQILGQKVEFLVSFYNNEISEKSEIFDDQFSVERPDGSNFTLKIRSTKLEDSAMYFCASSGDRDSYNEQFFGPGTRLTVL.

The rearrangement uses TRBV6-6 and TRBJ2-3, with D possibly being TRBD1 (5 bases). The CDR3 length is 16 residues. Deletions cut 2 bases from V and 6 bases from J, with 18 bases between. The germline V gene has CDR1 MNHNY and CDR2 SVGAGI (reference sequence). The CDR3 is CASSYAQGVWIDTQYF. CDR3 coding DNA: TGTGCCAGCAGTTACGCCCAAGGGGTCTGGATCGATACGCAGTATTTT.

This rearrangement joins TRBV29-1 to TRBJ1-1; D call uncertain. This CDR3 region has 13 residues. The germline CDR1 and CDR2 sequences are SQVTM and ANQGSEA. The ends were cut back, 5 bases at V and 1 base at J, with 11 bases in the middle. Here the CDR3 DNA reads TGCAGCGTTTGTGAGGGCCCGAACACTGAAGCTTTCTTT. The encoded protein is CSVCEGPNTEAFF.

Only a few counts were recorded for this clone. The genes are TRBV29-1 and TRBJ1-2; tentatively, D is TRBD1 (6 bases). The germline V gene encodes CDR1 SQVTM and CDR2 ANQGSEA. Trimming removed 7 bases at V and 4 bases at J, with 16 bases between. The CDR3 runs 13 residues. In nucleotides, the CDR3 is TGCAGCGCCGCGGACAGTTCTGCCTATGGCTACACCTTC. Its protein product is CSAADSSAYGYTF.

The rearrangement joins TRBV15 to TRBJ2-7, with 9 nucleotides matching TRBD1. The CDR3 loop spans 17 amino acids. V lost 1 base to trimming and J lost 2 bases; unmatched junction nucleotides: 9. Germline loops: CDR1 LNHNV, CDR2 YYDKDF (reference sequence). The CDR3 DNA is TGTGCCACCAGCAGAGGATCGGCGGGACAGGGTACCTACGAGCAGTACTTC. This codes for CATSRGSAGQGTYEQYF.

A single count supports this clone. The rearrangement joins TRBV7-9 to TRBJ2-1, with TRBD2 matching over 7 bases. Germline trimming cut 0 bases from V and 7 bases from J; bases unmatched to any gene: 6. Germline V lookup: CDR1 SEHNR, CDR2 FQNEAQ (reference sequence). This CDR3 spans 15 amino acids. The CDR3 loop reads CASSLAGGPGNEQFF. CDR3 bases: TGTGCCAGCAGCTTAGCGGGAGGGCCCGGGAATGAGCAGTTCTTC.

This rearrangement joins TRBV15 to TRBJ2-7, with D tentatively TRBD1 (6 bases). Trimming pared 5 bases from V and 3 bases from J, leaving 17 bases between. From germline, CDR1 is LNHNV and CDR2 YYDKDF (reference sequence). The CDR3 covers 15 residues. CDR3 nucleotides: TGTGCCACCAGCTCTCCGGGACAAAGTGTCTACGAGCAGTACTTC. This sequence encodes CATSSPGQSVYEQYF.

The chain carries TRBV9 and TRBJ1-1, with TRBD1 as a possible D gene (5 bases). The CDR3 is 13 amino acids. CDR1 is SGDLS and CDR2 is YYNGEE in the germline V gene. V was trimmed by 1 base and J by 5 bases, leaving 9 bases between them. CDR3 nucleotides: TGTGCCAGCAGCGTAATGAAGGGGACTGAAGCTTTCTTT. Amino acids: CASSVMKGTEAFF.

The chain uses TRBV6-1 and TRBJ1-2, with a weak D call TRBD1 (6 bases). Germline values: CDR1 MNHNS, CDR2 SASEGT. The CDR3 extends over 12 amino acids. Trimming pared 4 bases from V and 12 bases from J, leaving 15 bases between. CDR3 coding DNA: TGTGCCAGCAGTGCGACCGGGACAATGGACACCTTC. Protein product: CASSATGTMDTF.

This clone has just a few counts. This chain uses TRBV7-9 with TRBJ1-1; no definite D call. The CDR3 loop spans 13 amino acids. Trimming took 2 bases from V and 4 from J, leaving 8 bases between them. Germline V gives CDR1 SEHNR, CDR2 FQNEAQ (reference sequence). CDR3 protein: CASSLSLSTEAFF. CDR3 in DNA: TGTGCCAGCAGCTTATCCCTCAGCACTGAAGCTTTCTTT.

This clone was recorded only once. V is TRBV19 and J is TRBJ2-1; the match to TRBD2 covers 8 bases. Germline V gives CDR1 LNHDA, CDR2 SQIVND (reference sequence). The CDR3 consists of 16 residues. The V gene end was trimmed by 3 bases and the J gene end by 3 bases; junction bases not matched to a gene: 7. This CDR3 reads CASSISTSGDYNEQFF. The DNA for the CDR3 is TGTGCCAGTAGTATTTCAACTAGCGGTGACTACAATGAGCAGTTCTTC.

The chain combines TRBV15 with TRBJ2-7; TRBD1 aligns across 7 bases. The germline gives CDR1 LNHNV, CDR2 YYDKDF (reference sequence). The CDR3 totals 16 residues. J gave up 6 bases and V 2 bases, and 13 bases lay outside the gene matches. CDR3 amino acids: CATSRTKGARFGEQYF. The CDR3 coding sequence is TGTGCCACCAGCAGAACGAAGGGGGCGCGTTTCGGCGAGCAGTACTTC.

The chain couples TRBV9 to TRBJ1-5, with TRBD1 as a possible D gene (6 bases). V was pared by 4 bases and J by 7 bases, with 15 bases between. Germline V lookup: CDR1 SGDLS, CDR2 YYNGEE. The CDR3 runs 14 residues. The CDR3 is CASSPGGGAQPQHF. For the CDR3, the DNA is TGTGCCAGCAGCCCGGGAGGGGGGGCACAGCCCCAGCATTTT.

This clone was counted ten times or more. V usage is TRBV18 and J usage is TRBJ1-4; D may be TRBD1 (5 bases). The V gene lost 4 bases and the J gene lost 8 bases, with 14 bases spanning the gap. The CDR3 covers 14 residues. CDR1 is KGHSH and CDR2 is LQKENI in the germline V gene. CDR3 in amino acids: CASSRGGESEKLFF. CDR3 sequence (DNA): TGTGCCAGCTCACGCGGAGGGGAATCCGAAAAACTGTTTTTT.

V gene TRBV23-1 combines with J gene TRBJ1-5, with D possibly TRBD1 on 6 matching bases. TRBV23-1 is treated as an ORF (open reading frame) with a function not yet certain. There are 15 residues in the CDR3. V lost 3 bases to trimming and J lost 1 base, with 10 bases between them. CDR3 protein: CASSHAGVSNQPQHF. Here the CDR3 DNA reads TGCGCCAGCAGTCACGCAGGGGTCAGCAATCAGCCCCAGCATTTT.

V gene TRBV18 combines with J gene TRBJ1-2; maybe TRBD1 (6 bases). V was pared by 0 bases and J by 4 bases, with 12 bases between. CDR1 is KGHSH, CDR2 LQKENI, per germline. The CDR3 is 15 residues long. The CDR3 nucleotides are TGTGCCAGCTCACCACCGGCAGGGGCTGTCTATGGCTACACCTTC. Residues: CASSPPAGAVYGYTF.

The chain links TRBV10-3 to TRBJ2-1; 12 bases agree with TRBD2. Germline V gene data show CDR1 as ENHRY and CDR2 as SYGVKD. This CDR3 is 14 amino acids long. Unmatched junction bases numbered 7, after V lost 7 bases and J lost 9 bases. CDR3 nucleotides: TGTGCCATCATGCGACTAGCGGGGGAAAGTGAGCAGTTCTTC. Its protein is CAIMRLAGESEQFF.

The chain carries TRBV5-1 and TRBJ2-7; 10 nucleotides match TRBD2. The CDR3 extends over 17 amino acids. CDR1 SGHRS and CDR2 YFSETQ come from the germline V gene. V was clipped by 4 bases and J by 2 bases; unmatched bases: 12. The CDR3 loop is CASSRAGGTVIPYEQYF. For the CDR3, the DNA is TGCGCCAGCAGCAGAGCGGGAGGGACGGTTATCCCCTACGAGCAGTACTTC.

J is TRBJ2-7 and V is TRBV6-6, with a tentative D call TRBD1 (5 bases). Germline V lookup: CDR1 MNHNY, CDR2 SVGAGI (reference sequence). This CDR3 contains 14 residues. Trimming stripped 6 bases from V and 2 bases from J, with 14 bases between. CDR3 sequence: CASSTFQGTYEQYF. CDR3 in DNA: TGTGCCAGCAGCACATTCCAGGGAACCTACGAGCAGTACTTC.